This note documents a single T cell receptor (beta chain) sequence. The sample holds a few counts of this clonotype. This clone's antigen is unknown. Per-base qualities were not stored, and no clone one base away is much larger. This sample stems from a study of T-cell memory formation after mild COVID-19 (dated by TCRdb to the early 2020s). Broadly, across the study: TCR sequence clusters from the two donors were largely donor specific. T-cell clones expanding and contracting after mild COVID-19 in two donors were tracked by longitudinal TCRalpha and TCRbeta repertoire sequencing. Two young, previously healthy adult volunteers made up the cohort, one male and one female. What the authors observed across the whole study: Contracting CD4+ clones turned up mainly in the CM and EM memory subsets, whereas EMRA was where CD8+ clones were enriched. SARS-CoV-2 specificity of the second-wave clones peaking on day 37 was not confirmed. Only two mild cases were covered in the study, and larger cohorts including severe cases with pre-infection samples were considered necessary. From day 15 to 85, contracting clones showed balanced CD4/CD8 phenotypes, whereas a second wave of clones that expanded from day 15 to 37 leaned towards CD4+. Some responding clones were found in pre-infection memory, which suggests that pre-existing cross-reactive memory T cells took part in the SARS-CoV-2 response.

The trim is 5 bases for V and 0 bases for J, with a gap of 5 bases between the germline ends. From the cysteine through the phenylalanine, the CDR3 covers 13 amino acids. The entry retains the CDR3 DNA only, 39 bases that are in frame from base 1. Taken from the germline V gene, the CDR1 and CDR2 loops are SQVTM and ANQGSEA. Ficoll-Paque density gradient centrifugation was the method used to isolate PBMCs. The sample was run on an Illumina NovaSeq 6000. TCRalpha and TCRbeta cDNA libraries were built by 5'RACE with constant-segment primers, adding sample barcodes and unique molecular identifiers. RNA was extracted from every sample with Trizol reagent. The libraries were amplified in two PCR steps, and the second step added a second sample barcode and Illumina TruSeq adapters. Sequencing of libraries was performed on an Illumina NovaSeq with 2 x 150 bp paired-end reads. On the authors' methods: The reads were demultiplexed and collapsed into UMI-guided consensus sequences using migec v1.2.7. Using mixcr v2.1.11, the UMI consensuses were aligned to TRA and TRB V and J templates and assembled into clonotypes. A clonotype was counted as expanded or contracted only when both edgeR and NoisET called the clonotype significant, with the noise models trained on biological replicates. For edgeR calls, a false discovery rate-adjusted p below 0.01 and a log2 fold-change threshold of 1 were applied. PCA with hierarchical clustering of max-normalized trajectories of the 1000 most abundant clonotypes was used as exploratory dynamics analysis. The CD4 or CD8 phenotype of responding clones was assigned using the separately sequenced CD4+ and CD8+ repertoires. TCRdb ran its own pipeline on the public reads, namely fastp trimming at Q25 and MiXCR clone calling, and kept in-frame beta chains. Identical CDR3 proteins give one entry, which carries the most common genes and DNA. The V and J calls come from TCRdb's annotation, not from the publication. Recorded for this sample are 450,000 or so distinct CDR3 sequences; around a quarter of them occurred a single time. The ten largest account for about an eighth of the sample.

Sequenced: PBMCs or a T cell subset sorted from them (not recorded which). The receptor's source is an adult woman who had mild COVID-19 (a few samples of this study predate the infection). The sample titles of this study are shuffled in the database, so cell type and time point are left out; the donor was told from shared clones. The chain couples TRBV29-1 to TRBJ2-6; no D gene call is confident. The nucleotide sequence is TGCAGCGTTCGATTCTCTGGGGCCAACGTCCTGACTTTC. It is translated as CSVRFSGANVLTF.